The 8 T cell receptor beta chains given below trace back to one sample, sequenced in a study of blood T cells in healthy people across ages. A second PCR of about 7 to 11 cycles used a sample-barcoded 5' primer and a J-beta primer mix. TCRdb redid the calling of the 5' RACE reads with MiXCR, one entry per CDR3 protein. The table has about 670,000 distinct CDR3 sequences, around 52% seen once. Specimen: blood. These receptors were collected from an elderly woman in good health.

The chain uses TRBV3-1 and TRBJ2-7, with a possible D match to TRBD1 (6 bases). CDR3 size: 14 residues. Trimming left V 4 bases short and J 2 bases short, with 12 bases between. Germline-derived CDR1 and CDR2 are LGHDT and YNNKEL (reference sequence). CDR3 in amino acids: CASSRGGTAYEQYF. The CDR3 DNA reads TGTGCCAGCAGCCGTGGGGGCACAGCCTACGAGCAGTACTTC.

The table lists this clonotype with many counts. The chain links TRBV12-3 or TRBV12-4 to TRBJ2-5; 12 positions agree with TRBD2. The CDR3 has 14 residues. The J segment lost 5 bases and the V segment lost 4 bases, leaving 2 bases of the junction unmatched. This CDR3 is CASSSTSGGETQYF. In DNA form, the CDR3 reads TGTGCCAGCAGTTCCACTAGCGGGGGGGAGACCCAGTACTTC.

The rearrangement joins TRBV12-3 or TRBV12-4 to TRBJ1-2; D is unresolved. The CDR3 runs to 13 residues. V shed 3 bases and J shed 7 bases, with 12 bases lying between them. The CDR3 DNA reads as TGTGCCAGCAGTTTGGCGGGGAACCGTGGCTACACCTTC. Its protein product is CASSLAGNRGYTF.

Note on this clonotype: An end of the junction differs from the germline gene, which may be a read error. The CDR3 nucleotides read TGCGCCAGCAGCTTGTGGGGTCGAAAACCGTTTTTT. Amino acids: CASSLWGRKPFF. The rearrangement joins TRBV5-1 to TRBJ1-4; D gene ambiguous. The length of the CDR3 is 12 residues. Germline V CDR1 and CDR2: SGHRS, YFSETQ. Combining the CDR3 with reference TRBV5-1 and TRBJ1-4 gives the whole variable domain KAGVTQTPRYLIKTRGQQVTLSCSPISGHRSVSWYQQTPGQGLQFLFEYFSETQRNKGNFPGRFSGRQFSNSRSEMNVSTLELGDSALYLCASSLWGRKPFFGSGTQLSVL.

The V call is TRBV5-6, the J call TRBJ2-1; D ambiguous. Germline CDR1 SGHDT, CDR2 YYEEEE. The CDR3 consists of 13 residues. V was pared by 2 bases and J by 9 bases, with 12 bases between. The CDR3 spells CASSFGFSGEQFF. For the CDR3, the DNA is TGTGCCAGCAGCTTCGGATTCTCCGGTGAGCAGTTCTTC.

This clonotype was detected a few times. This sequence joins TRBV5-1 and TRBJ2-7, with D perhaps TRBD2 (5 bases). The CDR3 covers 14 residues. The germline V gene encodes CDR1 SGHRS and CDR2 YFSETQ. The ends were cut back, 4 bases at V and 2 bases at J, with 13 bases in the middle. This chain's CDR3 is CASSVRAEAYEQYF. The CDR3, as DNA: TGCGCCAGCAGCGTCCGAGCGGAAGCCTACGAGCAGTACTTC.

V and J are TRBV7-2 and TRBJ2-5; the D gene is possibly TRBD1 (5 bases). The CDR3 totals 14 residues. Trimming pared 6 bases from V and 2 bases from J, leaving 13 bases between. CDR1 and CDR2 (germline): SGHTA, FQGNSA. The CDR3 bases are TGTGCCAGCAGAGACCCAGACAGACAAGAGACCCAGTACTTC. Translated: CASRDPDRQETQYF. Complete variable domain (other parts from reference TRBV7-2 and TRBJ2-5): GAGVSQSPSNKVTEKGKDVELRCDPISGHTALYWYRQSLGQGLEFLIYFQGNSAPDKSGLPSDRFSAERTGGSVSTLTIQRTQQEDSAVYLCASRDPDRQETQYFGPGTRLLVL.

In regard to this clonotype: Given the absence of the conserved phenylalanine or tryptophan at the CDR3 end, a read error is likely. The J gene is TRBJ2-1, the V gene TRBV7-9; D is unresolved. V dropped 3 bases and J dropped 4 bases, with 7 bases sitting between them. CDR1 is SEHNR and CDR2 is FQNEAQ in the germline V gene (reference sequence). This CDR3 has 13 amino acids. The CDR3 bases are TGTGCCAGCAGCTTTATCGCTTACAATGAGCAGTTCTAC. Translation gives CASSFIAYNEQFY.